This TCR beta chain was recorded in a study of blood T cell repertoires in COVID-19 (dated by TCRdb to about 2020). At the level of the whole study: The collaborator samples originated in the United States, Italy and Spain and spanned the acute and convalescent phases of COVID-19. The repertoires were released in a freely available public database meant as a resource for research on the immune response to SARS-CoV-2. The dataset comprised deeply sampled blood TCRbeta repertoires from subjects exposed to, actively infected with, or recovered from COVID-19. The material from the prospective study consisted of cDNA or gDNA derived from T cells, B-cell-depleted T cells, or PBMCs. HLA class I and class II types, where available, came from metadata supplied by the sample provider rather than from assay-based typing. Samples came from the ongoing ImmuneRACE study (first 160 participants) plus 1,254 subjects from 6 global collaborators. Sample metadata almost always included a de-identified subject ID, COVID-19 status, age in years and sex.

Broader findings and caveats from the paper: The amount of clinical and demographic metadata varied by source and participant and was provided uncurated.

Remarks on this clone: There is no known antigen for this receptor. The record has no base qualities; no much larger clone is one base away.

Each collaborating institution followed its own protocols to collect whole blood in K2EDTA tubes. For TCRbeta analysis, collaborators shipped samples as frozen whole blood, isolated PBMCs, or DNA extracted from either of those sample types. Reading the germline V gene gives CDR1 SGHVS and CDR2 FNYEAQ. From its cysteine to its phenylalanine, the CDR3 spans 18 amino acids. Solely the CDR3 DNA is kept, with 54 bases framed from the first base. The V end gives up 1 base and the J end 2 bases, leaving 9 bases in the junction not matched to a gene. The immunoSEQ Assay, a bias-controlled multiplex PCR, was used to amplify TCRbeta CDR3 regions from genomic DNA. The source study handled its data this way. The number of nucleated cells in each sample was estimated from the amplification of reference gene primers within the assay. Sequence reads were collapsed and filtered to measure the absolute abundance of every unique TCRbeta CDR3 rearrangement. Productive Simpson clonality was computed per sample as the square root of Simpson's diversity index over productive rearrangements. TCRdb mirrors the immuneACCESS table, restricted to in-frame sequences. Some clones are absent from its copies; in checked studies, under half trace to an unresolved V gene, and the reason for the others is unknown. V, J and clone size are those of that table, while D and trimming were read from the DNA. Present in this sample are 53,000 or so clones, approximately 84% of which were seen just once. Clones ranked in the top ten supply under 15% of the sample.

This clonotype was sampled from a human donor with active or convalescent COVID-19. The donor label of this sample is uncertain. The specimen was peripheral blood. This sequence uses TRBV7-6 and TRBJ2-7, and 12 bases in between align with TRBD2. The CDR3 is CASSLVRTSGNIPYEQYF. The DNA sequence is TGTGCCAGCAGCTTAGTTCGGACTAGCGGGAACATACCCTACGAGCAGTACTTC.